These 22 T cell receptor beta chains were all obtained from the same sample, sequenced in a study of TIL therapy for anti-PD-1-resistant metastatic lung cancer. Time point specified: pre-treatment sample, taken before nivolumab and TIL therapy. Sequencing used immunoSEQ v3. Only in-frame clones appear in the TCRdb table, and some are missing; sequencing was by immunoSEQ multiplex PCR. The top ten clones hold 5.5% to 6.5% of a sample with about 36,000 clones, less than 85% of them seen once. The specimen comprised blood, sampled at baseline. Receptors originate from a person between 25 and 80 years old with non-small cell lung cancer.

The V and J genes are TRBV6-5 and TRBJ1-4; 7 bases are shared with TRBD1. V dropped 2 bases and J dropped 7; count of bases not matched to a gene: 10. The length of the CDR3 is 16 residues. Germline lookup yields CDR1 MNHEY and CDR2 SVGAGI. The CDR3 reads CASSYLRGSLVEKLFF. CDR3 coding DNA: TGTGCCAGCAGTTACCTCAGGGGGTCGCTGGTTGAAAAACTGTTTTTT.

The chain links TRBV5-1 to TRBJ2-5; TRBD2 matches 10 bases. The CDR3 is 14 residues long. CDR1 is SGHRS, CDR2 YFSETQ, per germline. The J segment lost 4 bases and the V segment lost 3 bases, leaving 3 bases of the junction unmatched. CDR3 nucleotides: TGCGCCAGCAGCTCCGGGACTAGCGCAGAGACCCAGTACTTC. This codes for CASSSGTSAETQYF.

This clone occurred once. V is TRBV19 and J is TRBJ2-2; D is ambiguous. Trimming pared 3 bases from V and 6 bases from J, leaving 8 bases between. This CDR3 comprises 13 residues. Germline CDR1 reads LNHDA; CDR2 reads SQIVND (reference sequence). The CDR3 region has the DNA TGTGCCAGTAGTATGTCCCCTGCCGGGGAGCTGTTTTTT. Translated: CASSMSPAGELFF.

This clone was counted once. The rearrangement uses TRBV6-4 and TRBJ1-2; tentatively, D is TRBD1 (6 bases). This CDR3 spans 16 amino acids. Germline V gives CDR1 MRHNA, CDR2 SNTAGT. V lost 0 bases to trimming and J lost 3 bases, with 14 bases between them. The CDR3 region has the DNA TGTGCCAGCAGTGACTCGATTCTGGACAGTTACTATGGCTACACCTTC. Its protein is CASSDSILDSYYGYTF.

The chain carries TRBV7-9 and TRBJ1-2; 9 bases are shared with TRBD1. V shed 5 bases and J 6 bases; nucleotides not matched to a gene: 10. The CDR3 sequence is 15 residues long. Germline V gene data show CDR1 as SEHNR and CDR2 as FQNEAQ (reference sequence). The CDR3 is CASSPLGQGTNGYTF. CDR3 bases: TGTGCCAGCAGCCCCCTGGGACAGGGTACTAATGGCTACACCTTC.

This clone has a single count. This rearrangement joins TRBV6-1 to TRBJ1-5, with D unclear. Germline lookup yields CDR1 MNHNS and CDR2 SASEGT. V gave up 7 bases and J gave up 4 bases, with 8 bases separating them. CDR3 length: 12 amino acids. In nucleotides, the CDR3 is TGTGCCAGCAACGAACAGAATCAGCCCCAGCATTTT. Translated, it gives CASNEQNQPQHF.

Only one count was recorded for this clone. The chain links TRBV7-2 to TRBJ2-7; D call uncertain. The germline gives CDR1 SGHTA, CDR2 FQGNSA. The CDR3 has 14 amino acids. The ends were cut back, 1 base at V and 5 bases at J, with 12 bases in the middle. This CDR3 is CASSLELFLHEQYF. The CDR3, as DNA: TGTGCCAGCAGCTTAGAACTATTTCTGCACGAGCAGTACTTC.

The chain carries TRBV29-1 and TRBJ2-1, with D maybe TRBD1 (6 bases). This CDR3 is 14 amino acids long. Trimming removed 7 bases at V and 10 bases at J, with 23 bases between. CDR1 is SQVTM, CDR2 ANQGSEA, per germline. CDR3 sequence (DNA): TGCAGCGCTCTTCGTCAGGGGCTTACAATGGAGCAGTTCTTC. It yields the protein CSALRQGLTMEQFF.

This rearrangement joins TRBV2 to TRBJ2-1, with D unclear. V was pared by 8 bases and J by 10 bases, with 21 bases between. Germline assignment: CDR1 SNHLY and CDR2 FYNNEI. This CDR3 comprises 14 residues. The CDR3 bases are TGTGCCAGCCGTCCCAGCCCCGGTTCCCGCGAGCAGTTCTTC. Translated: CASRPSPGSREQFF. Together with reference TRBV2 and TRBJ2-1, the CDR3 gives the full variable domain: EPEVTQTPSHQVTQMGQEVILRCVPISNHLYFYWYRQILGQKVEFLVSFYNNEISEKSEIFDDQFSVERPDGSNFTLKIRSTKLEDSAMYFCASRPSPGSREQFFGPGTRLTVL.

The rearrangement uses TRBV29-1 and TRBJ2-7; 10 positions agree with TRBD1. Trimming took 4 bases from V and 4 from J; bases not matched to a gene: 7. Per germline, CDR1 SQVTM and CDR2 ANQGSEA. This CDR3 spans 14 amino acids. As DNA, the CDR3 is TGCAGCGTTGCGGGGACAGGGGCGGGTTACGAGCAGTACTTC. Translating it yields CSVAGTGAGYEQYF.

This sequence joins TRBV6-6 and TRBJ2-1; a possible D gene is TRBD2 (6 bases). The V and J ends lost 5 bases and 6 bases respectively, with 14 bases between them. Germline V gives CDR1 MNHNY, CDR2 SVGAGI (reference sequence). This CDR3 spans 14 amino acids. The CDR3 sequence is CASSPSLGGNEQFF. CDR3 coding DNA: TGTGCCAGCAGTCCATCGTTGGGGGGCAATGAGCAGTTCTTC.

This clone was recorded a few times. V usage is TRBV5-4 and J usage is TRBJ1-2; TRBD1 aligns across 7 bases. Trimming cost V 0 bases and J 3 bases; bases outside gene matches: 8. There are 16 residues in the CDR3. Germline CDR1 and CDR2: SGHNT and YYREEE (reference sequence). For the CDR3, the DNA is TGTGCCAGCAGCTTGGCCAGACAGGGAGGTGACTATGGCTACACCTTC. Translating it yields CASSLARQGGDYGYTF.

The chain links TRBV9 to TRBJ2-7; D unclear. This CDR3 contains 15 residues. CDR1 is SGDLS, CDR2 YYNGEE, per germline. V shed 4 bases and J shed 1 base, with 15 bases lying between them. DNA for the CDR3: TGTGCCAGCAGCCCGTTTGGGGAAGGGTCCTACGAGCAGTACTTC. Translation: CASSPFGEGSYEQYF.

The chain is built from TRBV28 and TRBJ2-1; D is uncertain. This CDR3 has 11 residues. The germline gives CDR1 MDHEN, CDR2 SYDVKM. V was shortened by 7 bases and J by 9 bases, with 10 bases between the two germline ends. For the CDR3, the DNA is TGTGCCAGCACCTCCCCGGGTGAGCAGTTCTTC. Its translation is CASTSPGEQFF.

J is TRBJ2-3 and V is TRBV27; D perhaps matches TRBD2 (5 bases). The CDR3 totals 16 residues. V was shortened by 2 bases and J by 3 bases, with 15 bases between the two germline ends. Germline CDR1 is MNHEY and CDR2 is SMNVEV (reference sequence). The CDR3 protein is CASSLVWAPGTDTQYF. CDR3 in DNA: TGTGCCAGCAGTTTAGTTTGGGCCCCGGGGACAGATACGCAGTATTTT.

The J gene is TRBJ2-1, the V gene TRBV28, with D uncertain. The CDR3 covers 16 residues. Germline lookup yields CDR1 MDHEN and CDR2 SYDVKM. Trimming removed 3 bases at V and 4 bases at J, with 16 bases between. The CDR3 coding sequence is TGTGCCAGCAGTTTTGGGGATCAAAGGCAATACAATGAGCAGTTCTTC. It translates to CASSFGDQRQYNEQFF.

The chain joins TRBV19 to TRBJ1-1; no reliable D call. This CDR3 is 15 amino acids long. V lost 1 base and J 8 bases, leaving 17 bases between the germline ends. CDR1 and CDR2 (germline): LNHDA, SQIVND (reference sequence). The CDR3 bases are TGTGCCAGTAGTATAGTTTCGGTAGGTCAACCAGAAGCTTTCTTT. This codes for CASSIVSVGQPEAFF.

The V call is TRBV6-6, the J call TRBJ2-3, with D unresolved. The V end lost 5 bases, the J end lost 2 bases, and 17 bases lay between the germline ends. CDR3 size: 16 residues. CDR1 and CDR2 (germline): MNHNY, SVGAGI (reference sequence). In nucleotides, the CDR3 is TGTGCCAGCAGTCCCTTCGGCGGCGTGTACACAGATACGCAGTATTTT. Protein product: CASSPFGGVYTDTQYF.

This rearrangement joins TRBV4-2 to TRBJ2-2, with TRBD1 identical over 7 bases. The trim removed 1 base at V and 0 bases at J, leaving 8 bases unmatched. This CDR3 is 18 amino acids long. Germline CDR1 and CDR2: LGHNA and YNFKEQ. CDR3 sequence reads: CASSQAATGAPNTGELFF. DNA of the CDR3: TGTGCCAGCAGCCAAGCCGCCACAGGGGCCCCGAACACCGGGGAGCTGTTTTTT.

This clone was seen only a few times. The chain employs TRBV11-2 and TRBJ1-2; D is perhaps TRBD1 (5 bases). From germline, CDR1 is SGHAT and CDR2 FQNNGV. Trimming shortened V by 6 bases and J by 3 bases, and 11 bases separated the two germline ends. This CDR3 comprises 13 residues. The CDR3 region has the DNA TGTGCCAGCAGTCCGCCCAGGGACTATGGCTACACCTTC. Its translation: CASSPPRDYGYTF.

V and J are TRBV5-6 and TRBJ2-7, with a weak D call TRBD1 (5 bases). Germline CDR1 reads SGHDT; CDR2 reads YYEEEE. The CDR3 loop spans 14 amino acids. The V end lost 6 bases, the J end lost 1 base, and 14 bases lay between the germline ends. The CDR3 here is CASTGWGRSYEQYF. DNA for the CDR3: TGTGCCAGCACCGGTTGGGGCAGGTCCTACGAGCAGTACTTC.

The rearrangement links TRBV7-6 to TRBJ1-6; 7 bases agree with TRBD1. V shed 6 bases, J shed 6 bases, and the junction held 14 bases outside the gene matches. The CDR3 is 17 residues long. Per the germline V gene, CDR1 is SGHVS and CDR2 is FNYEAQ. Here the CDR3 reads CASRKSGLRDSNSPLHF. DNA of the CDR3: TGTGCCAGCAGAAAATCGGGTCTCCGGGACAGTAATTCACCCCTCCACTTT.